This T cell receptor beta chain is drawn from a study of blood T cell repertoires in COVID-19. About the study: Samples taken during acute and convalescent COVID-19 were collected in the United States, Italy and Spain. PBMCs, B-cell-depleted T cells, or T cells provided the cDNA or gDNA that made up the material.

This CDR3 has 12 amino acids. As processed by the authors: For nucleated cells, counts were estimated from reference gene primer amplification. Here immunoSEQ multiplex PCR was the method, and the copy in TCRdb shows in-frame clones only, minus some. Clone size and V and J calls were adopted from that table, with D and trimming inferred from the DNA. This repertoire shows approximately 100,000 clones, 90% to 95% found once; its top ten account for around 5.8%. The V and J genes are TRBV21-1 and TRBJ1-6. TRBV21-1 corresponds to a pseudogene. This receptor was identified in a human donor in a cohort sampled during active COVID-19. The source material was peripheral blood. CDR3 protein: CASSRARRTLHF. The DNA for the CDR3 is TGTGCCAGCAGCAGAGCCAGGAGGACCCTCCACTTT.